This T cell receptor (beta chain) was observed in a study of shared clonotypes between healthy human individuals. On the study more broadly: Three plates were used per donor for CD4 naive, three for CD4 memory, two for CD8 naive and one for CD8 memory.

Germline V gene sequence: CDR1 SGHDN, CDR2 FVKESK. The CDR3 has 13 amino acids. Trimming removed 1 base from V and 10 bases from J, with 11 bases in between. Concerning this clone itself: Its antigen is as yet unknown.

Positively selected for CCR7, the CD45RO-negative cells used as naive CD8 cells excluded terminally differentiated effector memory CD45RA+ cells. Overall study findings and caveats: As a rule, naive subsets had a larger estimated richness than memory subsets.

Generated by immunoSEQ multiplex PCR, the TCRdb table keeps only in-frame clones and is missing some. The sample yields 660,000 or so clones, 95% to 97% seen once. Sequencing used naive CD8+ T cells sorted from blood. This chain uses TRBV14 with TRBJ2-1; D ambiguous. The sequence was obtained from a woman under 40 in good health. The CDR3 here is CASSQGRVWEQFF. The DNA of the CDR3 is TGTGCCAGCAGCCAAGGACGGGTGTGGGAGCAGTTCTTC. Filled out from reference TRBV14 and TRBJ2-1, the complete variable domain reads EAGVTQFPSHSVIEKGQTVTLRCDPISGHDNLYWYRRVMGKEIKFLLHFVKESKQDESGMPNNRFLAERTGGTYSTLKVQPAELEDSGVYFCASSQGRVWEQFFGPGTRLTVL.